This T cell receptor beta chain was retrieved from a study of shared clonotypes between healthy human individuals. Study-wide points: Lower generation probabilities were found for non-shared clonotypes than for those shared by all four donors. It was observed that roughly 5.4% of naive CD4 clonotypes were shared across several donors.

It was 200 to 250 ng DNA, about 30,000 T cell genomes, that sorted-subset replicate PCRs used. Here immunoSEQ multiplex PCR was the method, and the copy in TCRdb shows in-frame clones only, minus some. The sample shows some 100,000 clones, roughly 70% of them seen only once. In its sample, this clone was seen many times. Its antigen is as yet unknown. Per the germline V gene, CDR1 is SGHAT and CDR2 is FQNNGV. Between the trimmed V and J ends, which lost 5 bases and 5 bases, there was a span of 15 bases. This CDR3 is built from 15 residues. This clonotype was obtained from a woman in her twenties or thirties in good health. The sequencing input was memory CD8+ T cells sorted from blood. Subset indicated: CD45RO+ cells pooled with CCR7-negative TemRA cells. This chain uses TRBV11-2 with TRBJ1-4, with D uncertain. The CDR3: CASSPRAQRNEKLFF. The DNA of the CDR3 is TGTGCCAGCAGCCCTCGGGCACAGAGGAATGAAAAACTGTTTTTT.